The 19 T cell receptor beta chains reported below all come from one sample, sequenced in a study of blood T cell repertoires in COVID-19. The protocol was immunoSEQ multiplex PCR, while the TCRdb copy is restricted to in-frame clones and leaves out a portion. This table holds over 100,000 clones, around four fifths found once. Specimen: peripheral blood. Receptors originate from a woman between 70 and 85 years old with acute or convalescent COVID-19.

The chain links TRBV9 to TRBJ2-1; D not resolved. V shed 2 bases and J shed 4 bases, with 16 bases lying between them. Germline lookup yields CDR1 SGDLS and CDR2 YYNGEE. The CDR3 spans 16 residues. CDR3 in amino acids: CASSVSPVPPYNEQFF. The CDR3 nucleotides are TGTGCCAGCAGCGTCTCCCCAGTCCCCCCTTACAATGAGCAGTTCTTC. The variable domain in full, completed from reference TRBV9 and TRBJ2-1, reads DSGVTQTPKHLITATGQRVTLRCSPRSGDLSVYWYQQSLDQGLQFLIQYYNGEERAKGNILERFSAQQFPDLHSELNLSSLELGDSALYFCASSVSPVPPYNEQFFGPGTRLTVL.

This clone appeared a few times. The chain combines TRBV27 with TRBJ2-7; 10 bases align to TRBD2. Germline CDR1 is MNHEY and CDR2 is SMNVEV (reference sequence). This CDR3 has 15 amino acids. Trimming at V came to 5 bases and at J to 7 bases, leaving 11 bases not matched to a gene. As DNA, the CDR3 is TGTGCCAGCAGTGCGGGACGAGCGGGAGGGAGAGAGCAGTACTTC. Amino acids: CASSAGRAGGREQYF.

CDR3 sequence (DNA): TGTGCCAGTAGGGCAGGGGAAAAGCCCCAGCATTTT. Translating gives CASRAGEKPQHF. The rearrangement joins TRBV19 to TRBJ1-5; TRBD1 is a possible D gene (6 bases). The CDR3 is 12 residues long. Germline CDR1 and CDR2: LNHDA and SQIVND (reference sequence). Trimming took 6 bases from V and 8 from J, leaving 11 bases between them.

The gene calls are TRBV5-6 and TRBJ2-1; D gene ambiguous. The V end was cut by 0 bases, the J end by 0 bases, with 7 bases between. This CDR3 is 15 amino acids long. Germline CDR1 SGHDT, CDR2 YYEEEE. CDR3 sequence (DNA): TGTGCCAGCAGCTTGGTGGGCAGCTCCTACAATGAGCAGTTCTTC. Translating it yields CASSLVGSSYNEQFF.

V is TRBV2 and J is TRBJ1-1, with a possible D match to TRBD1 (5 bases). The germline gives CDR1 SNHLY, CDR2 FYNNEI. The CDR3 covers 13 residues. Trimming pared 8 bases from V and 0 bases from J, leaving 10 bases between. The CDR3 is CASARAMNTEAFF. DNA of the CDR3: TGTGCCAGCGCCAGGGCCATGAACACTGAAGCTTTCTTT. Based on the CDR3 plus reference TRBV2 and TRBJ1-1, the full variable domain is EPEVTQTPSHQVTQMGQEVILRCVPISNHLYFYWYRQILGQKVEFLVSFYNNEISEKSEIFDDQFSVERPDGSNFTLKIRSTKLEDSAMYFCASARAMNTEAFFGQGTRLTVV.

V gene TRBV12-3 or TRBV12-4 combines with J gene TRBJ1-5; D is perhaps TRBD1 (5 bases). V gave up 5 bases and J gave up 9 bases, with 8 bases separating them. This CDR3 comprises 11 residues. The CDR3 reads CASSLGGPQHF. CDR3 sequence (DNA): TGTGCCAGCAGTCTGGGGGGGCCCCAGCATTTT.

This clone showed up just a few times. This chain uses TRBV7-8 with TRBJ1-4; 8 positions agree with TRBD1. J gave up 4 bases and V 4 bases, and 2 bases lay outside the gene matches. Germline loops: CDR1 SGHVS, CDR2 FQNEAQ. This CDR3 contains 14 residues. As DNA, the CDR3 is TGTGCCAGCAGCTGGACAGGGCTTAATGAAAAACTGTTTTTT. Protein product: CASSWTGLNEKLFF.

This clone was seen only once. The chain is built from TRBV2 and TRBJ2-5; TRBD1 agrees at 12 bases. Germline trimming cut 8 bases from V and 5 bases from J; bases unmatched to any gene: 12. The CDR3 length is 16 residues. CDR1 is SNHLY, CDR2 FYNNEI, per germline. The CDR3 protein is CASSRGQGAAGETQYF. CDR3 sequence (DNA): TGTGCCAGCTCACGGGGACAGGGGGCTGCGGGGGAGACCCAGTACTTC.

The V gene is TRBV6-1, the J gene TRBJ1-1; D gene unclear. CDR3 size: 15 residues. Trimming removed 1 base from V and 3 bases from J, with 12 bases in between. Germline V gene sequence: CDR1 MNHNS, CDR2 SASEGT. CDR3 protein: CASSEGAPRDTEAFF. The CDR3 DNA reads as TGTGCCAGCAGTGAAGGGGCGCCGAGGGACACTGAAGCTTTCTTT.

The V call is TRBV7-9, the J call TRBJ2-1; 13 nucleotides line up with TRBD2. Germline assignment: CDR1 SEHNR and CDR2 FQNEAQ (reference sequence). With 5 bases clipped from V and 9 bases from J, the junction kept 10 bases outside the gene matches. The CDR3 has 16 amino acids. This CDR3 reads CASSPLAGGPLGEQFF. The CDR3, as DNA: TGTGCCAGCAGCCCACTAGCGGGAGGGCCACTTGGTGAGCAGTTCTTC. Full variable domain (rest looked up from reference TRBV7-9 and TRBJ2-1): DTGVSQNPRHKITKRGQNVTFRCDPISEHNRLYWYRQTLGQGPEFLTYFQNEAQLEKSRLLSDRFSAERPKGSFSTLEIQRTEQGDSAMYLCASSPLAGGPLGEQFFGPGTRLTVL.

The J gene is TRBJ2-3, the V gene TRBV6-5; TRBD2 agrees at 10 bases. The V gene's germline CDR1 is MNHEY and CDR2 SVGAGI. Losses at the gene ends were 10 bases for V and 4 bases for J; bases not matched to a gene: 8. CDR3 size: 14 residues. The CDR3 DNA sequence: TGTGCCACCGCTACTAGCGGGATTCCAGATACGCAGTATTTT. Translation: CATATSGIPDTQYF.

This sequence joins TRBV2 and TRBJ2-5, with TRBD1 identical over 8 bases. The CDR3 is made up of 15 amino acids. Germline CDR1 SNHLY, CDR2 FYNNEI. V lost 4 bases and J lost 5; bases outside the gene matches: 9. The CDR3 DNA is TGTGCCAGCAGTGTCTTTCGGACAGGGAGGGAGACCCAGTACTTC. Amino acid sequence: CASSVFRTGRETQYF.

Only one count was recorded for this clone. Within the sample, other DNA sequences also encode this same CDR3. The rearrangement uses TRBV18 and TRBJ1-1; D is ambiguous. V lost 2 bases, J lost 1 base, and 5 bases lay in between. Germline V gene lookup returns CDR1 KGHSH and CDR2 LQKENI. The CDR3 sequence is 13 residues long. CDR3 coding DNA: TGTGCCAGCTCACCAAGCGGGAACACTGAAGCTTTCTTT. This translates into CASSPSGNTEAFF.

The V gene is TRBV5-8, the J gene TRBJ2-6, with no clear D. V lost 5 bases and J 4 bases, leaving 10 bases between the germline ends. There are 14 residues in the CDR3. Looked up from germline, CDR1 is SGHTS and CDR2 is YDEGEE. In DNA form, the CDR3 reads TGTGCCAGCAGTTACGACTCGGGGGCCAACGTCCTGACTTTC. Translation: CASSYDSGANVLTF.

The rearrangement links TRBV30 to TRBJ2-1; D gene uncertain. Germline CDR1 and CDR2: GTSNPN and SVGIG (reference sequence). The germline V and J ends were trimmed by 2 bases and 4 bases, with 12 bases remaining between them. The CDR3 has 14 residues. The CDR3 loop reads CAWSSTLPYNEQFF. CDR3 sequence (DNA): TGTGCCTGGAGTTCTACCCTCCCTTACAATGAGCAGTTCTTC. Based on the CDR3 plus reference TRBV30 and TRBJ2-1, the full variable domain is SQTIHQWPATLVQPVGSPLSLECTVEGTSNPNLYWYRQAAGRGLQLLFYSVGIGQISSEVPQNLSASRPQDRQFILSSKKLLLSDSGFYLCAWSSTLPYNEQFFGPGTRLTVL.

The V and J genes are TRBV4-1 and TRBJ1-2; D remains unclear. CDR1 and CDR2 from the germline V gene are MGHRA and YSYEKL. V lost 4 bases, J lost 4 bases, and 10 bases lay in between. CDR3 length: 13 amino acids. The CDR3, as DNA: TGCGCCAGCAGCCCGGATGGACTCTATGGCTACACCTTC. Protein sequence: CASSPDGLYGYTF.

The genes are TRBV30 and TRBJ2-1; TRBD2 matches at 15 bases. The CDR3 length is 17 residues. V shed 6 bases and J 4 bases; nucleotides not matched to a gene: 10. From germline, CDR1 is GTSNPN and CDR2 SVGIG (reference sequence). CDR3 in amino acids: CACPGLAGGPSYNEQFF. The CDR3, as DNA: TGTGCCTGCCCAGGACTAGCGGGAGGGCCGAGTTACAATGAGCAGTTCTTC.

The gene calls are TRBV10-3 and TRBJ1-5; 10 bases are a match to TRBD1. There are 17 residues in the CDR3. Unmatched junction bases numbered 8, after V lost 2 bases and J lost 4 bases. The germline V gene encodes CDR1 ENHRY and CDR2 SYGVKD. CDR3 loop: CAISERTGGQGNQPQHF. The CDR3 region has the DNA TGTGCCATCAGTGAGCGGACTGGGGGACAGGGGAATCAGCCCCAGCATTTT.

This clone was observed a handful of times. V and J are TRBV29-1 and TRBJ1-5; D not resolved. This CDR3 is built from 11 residues. The germline V gene has CDR1 SQVTM and CDR2 ANQGSEA. Trimming cost V 1 base and J 11 bases, with 9 bases left between them. The CDR3 loop reads CSVEVSGAQHF. CDR3 coding DNA: TGCAGCGTTGAAGTTTCCGGGGCCCAGCATTTT.